Listed below are T cell receptor beta chains from one sample, sequenced in a study of cytomegalovirus exposure and HLA in healthy donors. Sequencing used immunoSEQ multiplex PCR; TCRdb keeps in-frame clones, though not all of them. The sample lists 200,000 to 250,000 clones, 75% to 95% occurring once. Sequenced sample: PBMCs. Receptor source: a woman aged 18-29 years in good health and CMV-seronegative. The CDR3 runs from the conserved cysteine through the conserved F or W. A D gene is named only where the DNA matches it firmly. Only part of the rows carry a size: once, few, many, or a class if the clone is expanded.

>.|TRBJ1-5|.|17|TRBV7-8
CASSLGPDRPTNQPQHF
TGTGCCAGCAGCTTAGGGCCTGATCGTCCCACCAATCAGCCCCAGCATTTT
>TRBD1|TRBJ2-7|.|14|TRBV5-6
CASSPGQGYYEQYF
TGTGCCAGCAGCCCGGGACAGGGATACTACGAGCAGTACTTC
>.|TRBJ1-3|.|13|TRBV30
CAWSVSSGNTIYF
TGTGCCTGGAGTGTCTCCTCTGGAAACACCATATATTTT
>.|TRBJ2-7|few|13|TRBV2
CASSVPLTYEQYF
TGTGCCAGCAGTGTCCCCCTAACCTACGAGCAGTACTTC
>TRBD2|TRBJ2-7|.|18|TRBV30
CAWSLRRLAGGEGYEQYF
TGTGCCTGGAGCCTAAGGAGGCTAGCGGGAGGGGAGGGCTACGAGCAGTACTTC
>.|TRBJ2-3|.|12|TRBV11-2
CASSWPSDTQYF
TGTGCCAGCAGCTGGCCGTCAGATACGCAGTATTTT
>TRBD2|TRBJ2-1|.|15|TRBV10-1
CASSETGLPYNEQFF
TGCGCCAGCAGTGAGACGGGACTACCCTACAATGAGCAGTTCTTC
>TRBD1|TRBJ1-2|.|14|TRBV5-1
CASRPGTGEYGYTF
TGCGCCAGCAGGCCCGGGACAGGGGAATATGGCTACACCTTC
>.|TRBJ2-1|.|12|TRBV10-2
CATTASYNEQFF
TGCGCCACCACAGCTTCCTACAATGAGCAGTTCTTC
>TRBD1|TRBJ1-5|.|14|TRBV28
CALQGSTSNQPQHF
TGTGCCTTACAGGGGAGTACGAGCAATCAGCCCCAGCATTTT
>.|TRBJ2-1|.|19|TRBV7-2
CASSLAGPGVGSSYNEQFF
TGTGCCAGCAGCTTAGCGGGCCCCGGGGTAGGGAGCTCCTACAATGAGCAGTTCTTC
>.|TRBJ1-3|.|14|TRBV6-1
CASSEDRAGNTIYF
TGTGCCAGCAGTGAAGACAGGGCTGGAAACACCATATATTTT
>TRBD1|TRBJ2-7|.|14|TRBV28
CASSLGQGDKGQYF
TGTGCCAGCAGTCTGGGACAGGGGGATAAGGGGCAGTACTTC
>.|TRBJ2-5|.|19|TRBV10-3
CAISSEHPSRRDRLRTQYF
TGTGCCATCAGTTCCGAACACCCCAGCAGGAGGGACCGTCTTAGGACCCAGTACTTC
>.|TRBJ1-2|.|14|TRBV6-1
CASSELRGGSGYTF
TGTGCCAGCAGTGAACTAAGGGGAGGCAGTGGCTACACCTTC
>TRBD1|TRBJ1-2|.|17|TRBV7-2
CASSPNYGQGILDGYTF
TGTGCCAGCAGCCCCAATTATGGACAGGGGATATTAGATGGCTACACCTTC
>.|TRBJ2-1|.|15|TRBV11-2
CASRSPGASYNEQFF
TGTGCCAGCAGAAGTCCGGGAGCCTCCTACAATGAGCAGTTCTTC
>TRBD1|TRBJ2-5|.|14|TRBV28
CASSLTGTGATQYF
TGTGCCAGCAGTTTGACCGGGACAGGGGCGACCCAGTACTTC
>.|TRBJ2-3|.|14|TRBV28
CASSFGGSTDTQYF
TGTGCCAGCAGTTTTGGGGGGTCCACAGATACGCAGTATTTT
>TRBD2|TRBJ2-1|.|17|TRBV28
CASSLPPGTSGRDEQFF
TGTGCCAGCAGTTTACCCCCCGGGACTAGCGGGAGGGACGAGCAGTTCTTC
>TRBD1|TRBJ1-2|.|15|TRBV5-1
CASSPGTGGDYGYTF
TGCGCCAGCAGCCCGGGGACAGGGGGTGACTATGGCTACACCTTC
>TRBD1|TRBJ1-5|.|14|TRBV30
CAWRAGGENQPQHF
TGTGCCTGGAGGGCAGGGGGAGAGAATCAGCCCCAGCATTTT
>TRBD1|TRBJ1-2|.|15|TRBV7-2
CASSLSLGQDYGYTF
TGTGCCAGCAGCTTAAGCTTGGGACAGGACTATGGCTACACCTTC
>TRBD1|TRBJ1-1|.|17|TRBV4-1
CASSQTDVKGARAEAFF
TGCGCCAGCAGCCAGACCGACGTAAAGGGGGCAAGGGCTGAAGCTTTCTTT
>.|TRBJ1-1|.|16|TRBV5-1
CASSLGAGVSRTEAFF
TGCGCCAGCAGCTTGGGGGCAGGGGTGAGTAGGACTGAAGCTTTCTTT
>.|TRBJ1-4|.|13|TRBV19
CASRYEGGEKLFF
TGTGCCAGTAGGTACGAGGGAGGTGAAAAACTGTTTTTT